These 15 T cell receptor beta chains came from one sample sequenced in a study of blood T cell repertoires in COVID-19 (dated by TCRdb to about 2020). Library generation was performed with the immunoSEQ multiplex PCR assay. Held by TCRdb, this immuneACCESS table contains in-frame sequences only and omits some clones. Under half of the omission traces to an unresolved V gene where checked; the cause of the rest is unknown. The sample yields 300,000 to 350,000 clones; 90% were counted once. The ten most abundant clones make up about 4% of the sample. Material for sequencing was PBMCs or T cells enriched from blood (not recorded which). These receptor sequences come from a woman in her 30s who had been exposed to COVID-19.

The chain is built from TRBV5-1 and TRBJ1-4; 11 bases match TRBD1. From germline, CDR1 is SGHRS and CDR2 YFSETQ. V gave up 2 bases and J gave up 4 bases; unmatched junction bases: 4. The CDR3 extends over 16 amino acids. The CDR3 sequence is CASSFGTGGFNEKLFF. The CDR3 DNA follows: TGCGCCAGCAGCTTCGGGACAGGGGGGTTTAATGAAAAACTGTTTTTT.

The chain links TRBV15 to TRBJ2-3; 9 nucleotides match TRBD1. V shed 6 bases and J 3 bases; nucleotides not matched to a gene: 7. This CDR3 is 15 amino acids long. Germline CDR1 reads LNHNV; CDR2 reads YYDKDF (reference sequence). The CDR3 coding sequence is TGTGCCACCAGAGCGACAGGGGGGGTTACAGATACGCAGTATTTT. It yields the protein CATRATGGVTDTQYF.

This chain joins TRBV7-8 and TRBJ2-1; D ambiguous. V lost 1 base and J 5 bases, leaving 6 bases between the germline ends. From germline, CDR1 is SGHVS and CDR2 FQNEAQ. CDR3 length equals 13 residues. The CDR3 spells CASSLGRHNEQFF. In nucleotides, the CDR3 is TGTGCCAGCAGCTTAGGGCGGCACAATGAGCAGTTCTTC.

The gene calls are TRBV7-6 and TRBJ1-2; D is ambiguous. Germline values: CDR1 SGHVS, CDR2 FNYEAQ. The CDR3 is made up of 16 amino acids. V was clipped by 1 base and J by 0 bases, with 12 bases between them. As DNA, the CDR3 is TGTGCCAGCAGCTTAGGGACTGCATATTCTAACTATGGCTACACCTTC. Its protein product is CASSLGTAYSNYGYTF.

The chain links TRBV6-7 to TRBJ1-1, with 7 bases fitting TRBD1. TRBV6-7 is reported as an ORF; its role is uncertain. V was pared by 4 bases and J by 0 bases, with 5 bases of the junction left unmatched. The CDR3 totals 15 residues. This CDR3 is CASSWDRHMNTEAFF. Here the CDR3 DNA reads TGTGCCAGCAGTTGGGACAGACACATGAACACTGAAGCTTTCTTT.

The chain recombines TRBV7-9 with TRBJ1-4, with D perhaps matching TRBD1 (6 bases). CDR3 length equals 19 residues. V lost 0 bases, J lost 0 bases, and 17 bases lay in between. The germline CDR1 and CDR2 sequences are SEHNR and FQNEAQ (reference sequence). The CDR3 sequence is CASSLARWQGYATNEKLFF. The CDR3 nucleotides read TGTGCCAGCAGCTTAGCGCGGTGGCAGGGGTATGCAACTAATGAAAAACTGTTTTTT.

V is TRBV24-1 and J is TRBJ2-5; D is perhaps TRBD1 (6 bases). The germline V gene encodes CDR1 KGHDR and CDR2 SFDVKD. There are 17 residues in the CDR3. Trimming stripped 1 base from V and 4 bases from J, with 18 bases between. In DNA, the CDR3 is TGTGCCACCAGTGATTTAGCGTCCGGACAGAGGTCAGAGACCCAGTACTTC. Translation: CATSDLASGQRSETQYF.

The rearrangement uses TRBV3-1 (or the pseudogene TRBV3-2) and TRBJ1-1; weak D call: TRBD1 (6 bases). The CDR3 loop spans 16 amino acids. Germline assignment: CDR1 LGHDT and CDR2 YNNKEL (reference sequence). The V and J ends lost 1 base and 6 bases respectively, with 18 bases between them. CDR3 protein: CASSQVAAGARAEAFF. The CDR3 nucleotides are TGTGCCAGCAGCCAAGTTGCGGCAGGGGCGAGGGCTGAAGCTTTCTTT.

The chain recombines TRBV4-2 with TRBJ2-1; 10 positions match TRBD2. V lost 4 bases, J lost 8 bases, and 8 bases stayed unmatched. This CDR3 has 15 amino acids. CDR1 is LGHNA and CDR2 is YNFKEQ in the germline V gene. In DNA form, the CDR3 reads TGTGCCAGCAGCCCCACGTCTAGCGGGGGATATGAGCAGTTCTTC. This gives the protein CASSPTSSGGYEQFF.

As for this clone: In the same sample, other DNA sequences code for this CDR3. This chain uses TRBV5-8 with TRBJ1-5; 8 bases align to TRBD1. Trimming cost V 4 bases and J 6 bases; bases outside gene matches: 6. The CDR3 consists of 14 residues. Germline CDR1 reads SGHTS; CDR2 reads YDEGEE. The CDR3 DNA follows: TGTGCCAGCAGCCTGGGGACAGGAAGTCAGCCCCAGCATTTT. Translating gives CASSLGTGSQPQHF.

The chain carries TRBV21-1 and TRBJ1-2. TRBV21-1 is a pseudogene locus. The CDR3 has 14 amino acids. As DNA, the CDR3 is TGTGCCAGCAGCAAAGGGCGGTTCCGAATTGGCTACACCTTC. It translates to CASSKGRFRIGYTF.

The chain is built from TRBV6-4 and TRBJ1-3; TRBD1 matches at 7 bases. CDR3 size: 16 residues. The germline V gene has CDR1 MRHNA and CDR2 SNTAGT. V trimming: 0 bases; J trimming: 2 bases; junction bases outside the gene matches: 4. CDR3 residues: CASSDSRDRAGNTIYF. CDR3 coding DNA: TGTGCCAGCAGTGACTCCCGCGACAGGGCTGGAAACACCATATATTTT.

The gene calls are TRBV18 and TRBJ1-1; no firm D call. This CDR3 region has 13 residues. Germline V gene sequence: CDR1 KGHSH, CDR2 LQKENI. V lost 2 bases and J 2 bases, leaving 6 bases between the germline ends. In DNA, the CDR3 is TGTGCCAGCTCACCAATGGCCAACACTGAAGCTTTCTTT. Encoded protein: CASSPMANTEAFF. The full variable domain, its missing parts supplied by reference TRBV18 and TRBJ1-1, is NAGVMQNPRHLVRRRGQEARLRCSPMKGHSHVYWYRQLPEEGLKFMVYLQKENIIDESGMPKERFSAEFPKEGPSILRIQQVVRGDSAAYFCASSPMANTEAFFGQGTRLTVV.

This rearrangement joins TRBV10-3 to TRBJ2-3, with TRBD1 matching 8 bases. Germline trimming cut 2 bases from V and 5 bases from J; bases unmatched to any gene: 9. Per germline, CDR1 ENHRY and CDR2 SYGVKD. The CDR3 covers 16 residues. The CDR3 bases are TGTGCCATCAGTGAGAAGGCCAGGGGGCGCGAAGATACGCAGTATTTT. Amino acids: CAISEKARGREDTQYF.

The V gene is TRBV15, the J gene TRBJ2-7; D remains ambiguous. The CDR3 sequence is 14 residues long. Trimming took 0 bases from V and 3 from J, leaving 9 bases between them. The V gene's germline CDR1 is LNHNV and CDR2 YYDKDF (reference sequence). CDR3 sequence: CATSRDLGVYEQYF. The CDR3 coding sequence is TGTGCCACCAGCAGAGATCTTGGAGTCTACGAGCAGTACTTC.